The present T cell receptor beta chain was sequenced within a study of CD8 T cells in ankylosing spondylitis. With molecular barcodes, quantitative 5'-RACE was used to make the TCR beta libraries. TCRdb re-called the 5' RACE reads through MiXCR, storing one row per CDR3 protein. The sample has around 430,000 distinct CDR3 sequences; under 20% are singletons. Concerning this clonotype: As yet, its antigen is unknown.

Whole-study findings and limits: A TCR beta motif made of eight highly homologous variants seemed typical of ankylosing spondylitis blood. Clones that were linked to disease were CD8+ and were relatively rare in peripheral blood. From matched ankylosing spondylitis synovial fluid, disease-linked clones were reportedly recovered at significantly enriched levels. Before this, some motif variants had been reported in reactive arthritis synovial fluid and blood.

The V gene's germline CDR1 is SQVTM and CDR2 ANQGSEA. V lost 8 bases and J lost 0, with 15 bases in between. The CDR3 runs to 14 residues. The sample was blood, either unsorted or a sorted T cell fraction (not recorded which). The sequence derives from a male donor with ankylosing spondylitis. This rearrangement joins TRBV29-1 to TRBJ2-3; D unresolved. CDR3 bases: TGCAGCCTGGGGTGGGGTGCTAGCACAGATACGCAGTATTTT. This translates into CSLGWGASTDTQYF.